This record covers a single T cell receptor (beta chain). This CDR3 is built from 20 residues. Germline CDR1 reads KGHSH; CDR2 reads LQKENI. The V end lost 6 bases, the J end lost 4 bases, and 31 bases lay between the germline ends. This record comes from a study of chemoradiotherapy in HPV16-positive cancers. Produced via immunoSEQ multiplex PCR; TCRdb's table is partial and in-frame only. The table has 8,100 or so clones, approximately 79% seen once. Sequencing was performed on tumor tissue, taken from a patient who underwent chemoradiotherapy. The rearrangement uses TRBV18 and TRBJ1-5; D might be TRBD1 (5 bases). The clonotype originates from a human donor with HPV-associated anogenital cancer. In DNA, the CDR3 is TGTGCCAGCTCCGCTTCGGGGAGGGGTGAACAACGCTCAGTTAATCAGCCCCAGCATTTT. Protein product: CASSASGRGEQRSVNQPQHF.